The T cell receptor beta chain under discussion was sequenced for a study of blood T cell repertoires in COVID-19. Study-wide background: Samples of COVID-19 (acute and convalescent) were obtained from the United States, Italy and Spain. T cells, B-cell-depleted T cells, or PBMCs provided the cDNA or gDNA that served as material.

The trim removed 5 bases at V and 2 bases at J, leaving 6 bases unmatched. Germline CDR1 SSHAT, CDR2 FNYEAQ (reference sequence). The CDR3 has 16 amino acids. Per the original methods: Estimation of nucleated cell counts relied on the amplification of reference gene primers. The table came from immunoSEQ multiplex PCR; TCRdb's copy has only in-frame clones and leaves some out. The V and J calls and clone size are taken from that table; D and trimming were inferred from the DNA. The sample has 150,000 to 200,000 clones; 70% to 90% are singletons. This clone showed up just once. Material: peripheral blood. V is TRBV7-7 and J is TRBJ2-5, with TRBD2 matching 12 bases. This TCR was sampled from a man between 18 and 29 years old with acute or convalescent COVID-19. The CDR3 DNA follows: TGTGCCAGCAGCCCGGGACTAGCGGGCGCACAAGAGACCCAGTACTTC. It codes for CASSPGLAGAQETQYF.